The rows below give T cell receptor beta chains drawn from one sample of a study of shared clonotypes between healthy human individuals. Method: immunoSEQ multiplex PCR; TCRdb's copy keeps in-frame clones and lacks some. This table holds about 590,000 clones, roughly 95% found once. The specimen was naive CD8+ T cells sorted from blood. The receptors come from a woman aged 25 to 39 in good health. CDR3s include the opening cysteine and the closing phenylalanine or tryptophan. Fields, in order: clone size, V gene, J gene, D gene, CDR3 protein, CDR3 DNA. A D gene is named only where the DNA matches it firmly. Some rows mark clone size as missing; the rest say once, few, many or name a class of expanded clone.

>-|TRBV7-3|TRBJ2-1|TRBD2
CASSLTGLASRASYNEQFF
TGTGCCAGCAGCTTAACAGGACTAGCGTCTCGCGCATCCTACAATGAGCAGTTCTTC
>-|TRBV20-1|TRBJ2-7|TRBD2
CSAPIGGEQYF
TGCAGTGCTCCCATCGGGGGGGAGCAGTACTTC
>-|TRBV29-1|TRBJ2-1|-
CSVEPPHYNEQFF
TGCAGCGTTGAGCCCCCCCATTACAATGAGCAGTTCTTC
>-|TRBV5-6|TRBJ2-7|TRBD2
CASSLTLLAGGEQYF
TGTGCCAGCAGCTTGACTCTTCTAGCGGGAGGCGAGCAGTACTTC
>-|TRBV4-2|TRBJ2-3|TRBD2
CASSKTWQAGVTDTQYF
TGTGCCAGCAGCAAAACTTGGCAAGCGGGAGTCACAGATACGCAGTATTTT
>-|TRBV7-9|TRBJ2-1|-
CASSLTGSSYNEQFF
TGTGCCAGCAGCTTAACAGGAAGCTCCTACAATGAGCAGTTCTTC
>-|TRBV27|TRBJ2-1|-
CASSFGGRRYNEQFF
TGTGCCAGCAGTTTCGGTGGGAGGAGATACAATGAGCAGTTCTTC
>-|TRBV9|TRBJ2-1|TRBD2
CASSVGTSGYNEQFF
TGTGCCAGCAGCGTCGGGACTAGCGGCTACAATGAGCAGTTCTTC
>-|TRBV11-3|TRBJ2-1|-
CASSSGSGYEQFF
TGTGCCAGCAGCTCGGGGTCGGGATATGAGCAGTTCTTC
>-|TRBV9|TRBJ1-1|TRBD1
CASTEGGTENTEAFF
TGTGCCAGCACTGAAGGAGGGACAGAGAACACTGAAGCTTTCTTT
>-|TRBV6-5|TRBJ1-1|-
CASSYRQTMNTEAFF
TGTGCCAGCAGTTACCGACAGACGATGAACACTGAAGCTTTCTTT
>-|TRBV30|TRBJ1-4|-
CASQGATNEKLFF
TGTGCCTCCCAGGGTGCGACTAATGAAAAACTGTTTTTT
>-|TRBV10-2|TRBJ1-1|-
CATQGGTEAFF
TGCGCCACCCAGGGAGGCACTGAAGCTTTCTTT
>-|TRBV29-1|TRBJ1-2|-
CSVRVLQGYTF
TGCAGCGTGAGGGTGCTGCAAGGCTACACCTTC
>once|TRBV6-5|TRBJ1-2|TRBD1
CASSYSTGTGNYGYTF
TGTGCCAGCAGTTACTCGACCGGGACAGGAAACTATGGCTACACCTTC